These 19 T cell receptor beta chains came from one sample sequenced in a study of blood T cells in healthy people across ages. Alongside a J-beta primer mix, a sample-barcoded 5' primer served in a second PCR lasting about 7 to 12 cycles. TCRdb processed the 5' RACE reads anew with MiXCR; each CDR3 protein has one entry. The sample consists of 550,000 to 800,000 distinct CDR3 sequences, 32% of them appearing once. Sequences were obtained from blood. The source of these receptors is a woman aged 80 or over in good health.

V gene TRBV29-1 combines with J gene TRBJ2-5; unclear D gene. This CDR3 region has 12 residues. The ends were cut back, 1 base at V and 6 bases at J, with 9 bases in the middle. In germline, CDR1 is SQVTM, CDR2 ANQGSEA. CDR3 nucleotides: TGCAGCGTTGAAGTGGCGATGAAGACCCAGTACTTC. Residues: CSVEVAMKTQYF.

This clonotype has ten or more counts. The chain employs TRBV5-1 and TRBJ1-2, with D hard to call. CDR1 is SGHRS, CDR2 YFSETQ, per germline. There are 15 residues in the CDR3. Trimming pared 0 bases from V and 2 bases from J, leaving 11 bases between. The CDR3 coding sequence is TGCGCCAGCAGCTTGGATCTGAACTCCAACTATGGCTACACCTTC. Translation: CASSLDLNSNYGYTF.

This clonotype was counted only a few times. A much larger clonotype is one base distant, so this may be a read error. The J gene is TRBJ2-7, the V gene TRBV7-8; D unresolved. The CDR3 has 12 amino acids. The germline CDR1 and CDR2 sequences are SGHVS and FQNEAQ. Trimming left V 8 bases short and J 4 bases short, with 12 bases between. The CDR3 DNA sequence: TGTGCCAGCGGCCCCACACAGTACGAGCAGTACTTC. This encodes CASGPTQYEQYF.

The chain combines TRBV6-1 with TRBJ1-5; 10 bases map to TRBD1. This CDR3 contains 15 residues. V was clipped by 7 bases and J by 6 bases; unmatched bases: 9. Germline lookup yields CDR1 MNHNS and CDR2 SASEGT. This CDR3 is CASMPTGGYSQPQHF. CDR3 in DNA: TGTGCCAGCATGCCGACAGGGGGCTACAGTCAGCCCCAGCATTTT.

This clonotype was observed at least ten times. The V gene is TRBV12-3 or TRBV12-4, the J gene TRBJ1-1; 11 bases fit TRBD1. With 7 bases clipped from V and 3 bases from J, the junction kept 4 bases outside the gene matches. The length of the CDR3 is 14 residues. The CDR3 loop is CASTRTGGYTEAFF. The CDR3 nucleotides are TGTGCCAGCACCCGGACAGGGGGCTACACTGAAGCTTTCTTT.

This clonotype has more than one count but fewer than ten. At one of its ends the junction is not consistent with the germline gene, which may arise from a read error. The gene calls are TRBV6-6 and TRBJ1-4; no clear D. Germline CDR1 reads MNHNY; CDR2 reads SVGAGI (reference sequence). The length of the CDR3 is 15 residues. The CDR3, as DNA: TGTGCCAGCAGTTACGAGGAGAGGTCTAATGAAAAACGGTTTTTT. It is translated as CASSYEERSNEKRFF.

This clonotype has ten or more counts. The genes are TRBV29-1 and TRBJ1-1, with D unresolved. The V end was cut by 4 bases, the J end by 0 bases, with 15 bases between. Germline CDR1 and CDR2: SQVTM and ANQGSEA. The CDR3 is 15 amino acids. The CDR3 is CSVARSGQVNTEAFF. CDR3 coding DNA: TGCAGCGTTGCCCGGTCGGGCCAGGTGAACACTGAAGCTTTCTTT.

This clonotype showed up many times. A junction boundary mismatches the germline segment, possibly from a read error. The chain joins TRBV5-1 to TRBJ1-5; TRBD1 agrees at 10 bases. The CDR3 has 14 residues. CDR1 and CDR2 (germline): SGHRS, YFSETQ. CDR3 nucleotides: TGTGCCAGCAGTTGGGGACAGGGGAATCAGCCCCAGCATTTT. Translated: CASSWGQGNQPQHF.

This clonotype was counted many times. The chain combines TRBV27 with TRBJ2-7; TRBD1 agrees at 9 bases. Germline assignment: CDR1 MNHEY and CDR2 SMNVEV (reference sequence). The CDR3 loop spans 16 amino acids. V was pared by 5 bases and J by 0 bases, with 8 bases of the junction left unmatched. CDR3 sequence: CASSRTGARISYEQYF. CDR3 DNA sequence: TGTGCCAGCAGTAGGACAGGGGCGCGCATCTCCTACGAGCAGTACTTC.

This clonotype was observed many times. V usage is TRBV5-6 and J usage is TRBJ2-3; 9 bases match TRBD2. V lost 2 bases, J lost 1 base, and 2 bases stayed unmatched. The germline V gene encodes CDR1 SGHDT and CDR2 YYEEEE. This CDR3 has 15 residues. The CDR3 nucleotides read TGTGCCAGCAGCTTACCTAGCGGGGGCACAGATACGCAGTATTTT. Residues: CASSLPSGGTDTQYF.

The chain links TRBV5-6 to TRBJ2-3; D is uncertain. Per germline, CDR1 SGHDT and CDR2 YYEEEE. This CDR3 is 16 amino acids long. V shed 4 bases and J shed 2 bases, with 17 bases lying between them. This CDR3 reads CASSLIWANPTDTQYF. DNA for the CDR3: TGTGCCAGCAGCCTAATATGGGCTAATCCCACAGATACGCAGTATTTT.

The J gene is TRBJ2-5, the V gene TRBV20-1, with 8 bases aligning to TRBD2. Germline CDR1 and CDR2: DFQATT and SNEGSKA (reference sequence). The CDR3 loop spans 14 amino acids. The junction had 11 bases not matched to a gene; V was cut back by 4 bases and J by 7 bases. In DNA form, the CDR3 reads TGCAGTGCTATCTTGCTAGCGGGTCCAGGGACCCAGTACTTC. Its protein is CSAILLAGPGTQYF.

This clonotype was detected a few times. The chain couples TRBV30 to TRBJ2-1, with 10 bases fitting TRBD2. This CDR3 region has 14 residues. From germline, CDR1 is GTSNPN and CDR2 SVGIG (reference sequence). V trimming: 3 bases; J trimming: 9 bases; junction bases outside the gene matches: 8. CDR3 in DNA: TGTGCCTGGAGCGGGAGCGGGGGGGCCTTTGAGCAGTTCTTC. It yields the protein CAWSGSGGAFEQFF.

This clonotype was seen repeatedly, ten times or more. The V and J genes are TRBV7-3 and TRBJ1-2; D possibly corresponds to TRBD1 (5 bases). V lost 0 bases and J 8 bases, leaving 13 bases between the germline ends. Looked up from germline, CDR1 is SGHTA and CDR2 is FQGTGA. This CDR3 has 14 residues. The CDR3 is CASSLTWGDGGYTF. The CDR3 region has the DNA TGTGCCAGCAGCTTAACCTGGGGGGACGGCGGCTACACCTTC. The whole variable domain, filled in from reference TRBV7-3 and TRBJ1-2, reads GAGVSQTPSNKVTEKGKYVELRCDPISGHTALYWYRQSLGQGPEFLIYFQGTGAADDSGLPNDRFFAVRPEGSVSTLKIQRTERGDSAVYLCASSLTWGDGGYTFGSGTRLTVV.

V and J are TRBV20-1 and TRBJ1-2; D gene ambiguous. Germline V lookup: CDR1 DFQATT, CDR2 SNEGSKA (reference sequence). The V gene lost 6 bases and the J gene lost 7 bases, with 27 bases spanning the gap. The CDR3 contains 16 residues. CDR3 sequence reads: CSALPPSARRTRGYTF. The CDR3 nucleotides are TGCAGTGCCCTCCCCCCATCCGCAAGGAGGACTCGTGGCTACACCTTC.

About this clonotype itself: Possible read error: a much larger clone is one base away. This chain uses TRBV30 with TRBJ1-2; unclear D gene. CDR3 length equals 16 residues. V shed 0 bases and J shed 2 bases, with 16 bases lying between them. Germline V gene lookup returns CDR1 GTSNPN and CDR2 SVGIG (reference sequence). The CDR3 nucleotides read TGTGCCTGGAGTGTTAGCGGAGAGAGAAGAAACTATGGCTACACCTTC. Protein sequence: CAWSVSGERRNYGYTF. Variable domain in full (rest from reference TRBV30 and TRBJ1-2): SQTIHQWPATLVQPVGSPLSLECTVEGTSNPNLYWYRQAAGRGLQLLFYSVGIGQISSEVPQNLSASRPQDRQFILSSKKLLLSDSGFYLCAWSVSGERRNYGYTFGSGTRLTVV.

This clonotype appeared a few times. The chain joins TRBV7-2 to TRBJ1-1, with D perhaps TRBD1 (5 bases). This CDR3 has 13 residues. Trimming pared 5 bases from V and 3 bases from J, leaving 10 bases between. CDR1 and CDR2 (germline): SGHTA, FQGNSA. The CDR3, as DNA: TGTGCCAGCAGCAGGACACGGGACACTGAAGCTTTCTTT. As protein: CASSRTRDTEAFF.

Details on this clonotype: One junction end disagrees with the germline gene, perhaps due to a read error. The chain couples TRBV11-2 to TRBJ2-5; D is perhaps TRBD1 (5 bases). The CDR3 is made up of 15 amino acids. Germline assignment: CDR1 SGHAT and CDR2 FQNNGV. CDR3 bases: TGTGCCCGCAGCTTAGGAGTTGGGCAGGGTGAGACCCAGTACTTC. Protein sequence: CARSLGVGQGETQYF.

This clonotype was detected many times. The rearrangement joins TRBV5-1 to TRBJ2-7, with TRBD1 identical over 10 bases. Per the germline V gene, CDR1 is SGHRS and CDR2 is YFSETQ. CDR3 length: 14 residues. V shed 1 base and J 6 bases; nucleotides not matched to a gene: 4. CDR3 nucleotide sequence: TGCGCCAGCAGCTTGCGGGACAGGGGCAGCGAGCAGTACTTC. It codes for CASSLRDRGSEQYF. Combining the CDR3 with reference TRBV5-1 and TRBJ2-7 gives the whole variable domain KAGVTQTPRYLIKTRGQQVTLSCSPISGHRSVSWYQQTPGQGLQFLFEYFSETQRNKGNFPGRFSGRQFSNSRSEMNVSTLELGDSALYLCASSLRDRGSEQYFGPGTRLTVT.